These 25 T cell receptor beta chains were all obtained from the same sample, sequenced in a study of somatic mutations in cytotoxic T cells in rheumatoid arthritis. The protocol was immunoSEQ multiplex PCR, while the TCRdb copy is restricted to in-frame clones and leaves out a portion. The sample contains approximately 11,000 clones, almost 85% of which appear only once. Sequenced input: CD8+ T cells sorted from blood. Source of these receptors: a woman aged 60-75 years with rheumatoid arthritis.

The CDR3 loop reads CASSLEGGNTGELFF. For the CDR3, the DNA is TGTGCCAGCAGTTTAGAGGGCGGGAACACCGGGGAGCTGTTTTTT. V is TRBV27 and J is TRBJ2-2; D perhaps matches TRBD2 (5 bases). Germline CDR1 MNHEY, CDR2 SMNVEV (reference sequence). V was pared by 2 bases and J by 1 base, with 8 bases between. The CDR3 is 15 residues long.

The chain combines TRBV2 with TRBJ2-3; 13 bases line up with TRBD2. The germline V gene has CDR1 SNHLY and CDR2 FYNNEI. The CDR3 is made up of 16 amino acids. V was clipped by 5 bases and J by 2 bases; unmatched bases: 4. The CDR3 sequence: CASSSGLAGITDTQYF. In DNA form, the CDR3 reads TGTGCCAGCAGTTCGGGACTAGCGGGAATCACAGATACGCAGTATTTT.

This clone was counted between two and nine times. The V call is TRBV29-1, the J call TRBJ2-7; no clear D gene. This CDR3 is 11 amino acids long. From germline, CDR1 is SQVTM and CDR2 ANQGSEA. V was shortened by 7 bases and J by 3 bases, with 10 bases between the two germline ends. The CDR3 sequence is CSGETNYEQYF. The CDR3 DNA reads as TGCAGCGGCGAAACTAACTACGAGCAGTACTTC.

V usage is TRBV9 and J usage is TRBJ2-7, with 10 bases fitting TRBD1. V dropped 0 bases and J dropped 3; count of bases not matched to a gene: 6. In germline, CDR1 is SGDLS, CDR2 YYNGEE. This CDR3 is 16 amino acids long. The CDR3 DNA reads TGTGCCAGCAGCGTAGGGGGGACAGGGGTGGTCTACGAGCAGTACTTC. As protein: CASSVGGTGVVYEQYF. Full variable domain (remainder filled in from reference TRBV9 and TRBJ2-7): DSGVTQTPKHLITATGQRVTLRCSPRSGDLSVYWYQQSLDQGLQFLIQYYNGEERAKGNILERFSAQQFPDLHSELNLSSLELGDSALYFCASSVGGTGVVYEQYFGPGTRLTVT.

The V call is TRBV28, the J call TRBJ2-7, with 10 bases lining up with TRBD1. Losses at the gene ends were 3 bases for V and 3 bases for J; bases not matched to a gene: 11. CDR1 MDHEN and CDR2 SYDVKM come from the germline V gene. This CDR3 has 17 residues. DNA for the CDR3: TGTGCCAGCAGTTTCGGGACAACCGGGACAGGGGACTACGAGCAGTACTTC. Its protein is CASSFGTTGTGDYEQYF.

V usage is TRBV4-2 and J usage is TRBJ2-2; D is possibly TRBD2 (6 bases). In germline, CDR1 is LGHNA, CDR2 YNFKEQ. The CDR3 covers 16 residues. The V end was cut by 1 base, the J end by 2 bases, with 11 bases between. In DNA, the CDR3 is TGTGCCAGCAGCCAAGTAAGCGGGTTTAACACCGGGGAGCTGTTTTTT. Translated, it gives CASSQVSGFNTGELFF.

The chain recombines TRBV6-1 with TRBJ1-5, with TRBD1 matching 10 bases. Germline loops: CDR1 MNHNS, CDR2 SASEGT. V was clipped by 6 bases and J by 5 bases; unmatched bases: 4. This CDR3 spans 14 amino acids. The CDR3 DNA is TGTGCCAGCAGCTTTGGACAGGGGGATCAGCCCCAGCATTTT. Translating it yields CASSFGQGDQPQHF.

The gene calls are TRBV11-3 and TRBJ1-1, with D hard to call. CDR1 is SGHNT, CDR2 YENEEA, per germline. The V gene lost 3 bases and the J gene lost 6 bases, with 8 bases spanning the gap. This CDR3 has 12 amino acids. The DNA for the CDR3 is TGTGCCAGCAGCTTCCCAGACTCTGAAGCTTTCTTT. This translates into CASSFPDSEAFF. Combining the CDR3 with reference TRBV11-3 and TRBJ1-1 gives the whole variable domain EAGVVQSPRYKIIEKKQPVAFWCNPISGHNTLYWYLQNLGQGPELLIRYENEEAVDDSQLPKDRFSAERLKGVDSTLKIQPAELGDSAVYLCASSFPDSEAFFGQGTRLTVV.

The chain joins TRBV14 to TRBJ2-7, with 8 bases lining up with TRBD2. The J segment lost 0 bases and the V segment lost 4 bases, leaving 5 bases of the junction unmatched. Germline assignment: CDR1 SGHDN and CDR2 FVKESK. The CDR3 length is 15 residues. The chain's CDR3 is CASSRKRESSYEQYF. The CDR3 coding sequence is TGTGCCAGCAGCCGTAAGCGGGAGTCCTCCTACGAGCAGTACTTC.

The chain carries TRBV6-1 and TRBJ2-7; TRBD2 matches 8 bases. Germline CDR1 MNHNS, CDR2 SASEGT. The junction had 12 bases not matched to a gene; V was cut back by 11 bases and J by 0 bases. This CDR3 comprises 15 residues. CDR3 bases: TGTGCCGGCGCGGAACTAGCGGACAGCTCCTACGAGCAGTACTTC. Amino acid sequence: CAGAELADSSYEQYF.

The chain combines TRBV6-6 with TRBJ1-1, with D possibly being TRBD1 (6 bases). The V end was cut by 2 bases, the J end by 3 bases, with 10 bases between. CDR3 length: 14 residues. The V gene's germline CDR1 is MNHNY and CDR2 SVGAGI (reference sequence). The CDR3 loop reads CASSYVGADTEAFF. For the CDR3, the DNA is TGTGCCAGCAGTTACGTGGGGGCCGACACTGAAGCTTTCTTT.

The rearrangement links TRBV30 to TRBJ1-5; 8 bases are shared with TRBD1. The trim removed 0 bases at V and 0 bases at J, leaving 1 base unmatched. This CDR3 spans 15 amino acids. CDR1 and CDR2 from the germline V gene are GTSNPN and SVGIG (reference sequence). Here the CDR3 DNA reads TGTGCCTGGAGTGTCGGGACAGGTAGCAATCAGCCCCAGCATTTT. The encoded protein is CAWSVGTGSNQPQHF.

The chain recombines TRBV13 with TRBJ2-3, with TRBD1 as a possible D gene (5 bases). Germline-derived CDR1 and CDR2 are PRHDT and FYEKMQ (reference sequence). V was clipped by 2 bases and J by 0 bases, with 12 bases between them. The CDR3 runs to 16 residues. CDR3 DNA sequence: TGTGCCAGCAGCTTATGGGGCGGCTCTAGCACAGATACGCAGTATTTT. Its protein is CASSLWGGSSTDTQYF.

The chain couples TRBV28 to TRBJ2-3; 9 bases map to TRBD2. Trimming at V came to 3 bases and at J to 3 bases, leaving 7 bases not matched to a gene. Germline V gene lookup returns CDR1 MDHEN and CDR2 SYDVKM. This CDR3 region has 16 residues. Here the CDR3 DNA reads TGTGCCAGCAGTTTTACTAGCGGGCGATTTACAGATACGCAGTATTTT. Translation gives CASSFTSGRFTDTQYF.

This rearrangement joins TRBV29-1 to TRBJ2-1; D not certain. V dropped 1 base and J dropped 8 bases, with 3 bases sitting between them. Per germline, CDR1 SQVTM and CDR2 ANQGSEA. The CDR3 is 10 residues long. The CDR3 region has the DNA TGCAGCGTTGAAGCCTATGAGCAGTTCTTC. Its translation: CSVEAYEQFF.

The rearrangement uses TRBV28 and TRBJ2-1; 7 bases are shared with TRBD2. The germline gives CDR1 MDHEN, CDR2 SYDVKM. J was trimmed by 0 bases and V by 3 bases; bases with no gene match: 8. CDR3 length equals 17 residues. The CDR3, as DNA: TGTGCCAGCAGTTTGTTGGAGGGCGGGAGCTCCTACAATGAGCAGTTCTTC. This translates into CASSLLEGGSSYNEQFF.

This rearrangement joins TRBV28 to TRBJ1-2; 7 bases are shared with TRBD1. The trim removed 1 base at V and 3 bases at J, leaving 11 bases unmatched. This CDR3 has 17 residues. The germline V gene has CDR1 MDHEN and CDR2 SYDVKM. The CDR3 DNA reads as TGTGCCAGCAGTTTATACCCGGGACAGAACTCCCACTATGGCTACACCTTC. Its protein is CASSLYPGQNSHYGYTF.

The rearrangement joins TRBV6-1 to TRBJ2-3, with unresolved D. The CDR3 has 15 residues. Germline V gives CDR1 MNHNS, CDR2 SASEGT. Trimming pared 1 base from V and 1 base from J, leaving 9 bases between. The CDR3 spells CASSEGLLGTDTQYF. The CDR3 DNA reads TGTGCCAGCAGTGAAGGACTTTTGGGCACAGATACGCAGTATTTT.

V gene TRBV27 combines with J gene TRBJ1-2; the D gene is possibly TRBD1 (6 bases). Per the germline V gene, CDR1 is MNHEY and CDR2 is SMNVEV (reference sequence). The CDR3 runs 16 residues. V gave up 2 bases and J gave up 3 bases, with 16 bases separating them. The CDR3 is CASSLHARGADYGYTF. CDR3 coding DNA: TGTGCCAGCAGTTTACACGCTCGGGGGGCCGACTATGGCTACACCTTC.

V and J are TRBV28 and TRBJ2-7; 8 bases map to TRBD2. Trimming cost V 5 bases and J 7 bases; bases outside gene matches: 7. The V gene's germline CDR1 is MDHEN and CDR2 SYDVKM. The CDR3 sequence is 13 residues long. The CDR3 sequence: CASSTAGENEQYF. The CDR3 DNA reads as TGTGCCAGCAGTACAGCGGGAGAAAATGAGCAGTACTTC.

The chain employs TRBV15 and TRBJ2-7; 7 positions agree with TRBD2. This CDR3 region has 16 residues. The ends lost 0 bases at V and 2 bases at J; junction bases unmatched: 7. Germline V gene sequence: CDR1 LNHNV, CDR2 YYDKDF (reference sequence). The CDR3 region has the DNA TGTGCCACCAGCAGAGATGGCGGGAGACCCGCCTACGAGCAGTACTTC. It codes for CATSRDGGRPAYEQYF.

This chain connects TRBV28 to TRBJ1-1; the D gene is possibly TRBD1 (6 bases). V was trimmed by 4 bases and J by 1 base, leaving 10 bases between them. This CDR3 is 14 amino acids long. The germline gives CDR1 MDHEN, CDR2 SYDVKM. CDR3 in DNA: TGTGCCAGCAGTTGGGGCAGGGGGAACACTGAAGCTTTCTTT. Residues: CASSWGRGNTEAFF.

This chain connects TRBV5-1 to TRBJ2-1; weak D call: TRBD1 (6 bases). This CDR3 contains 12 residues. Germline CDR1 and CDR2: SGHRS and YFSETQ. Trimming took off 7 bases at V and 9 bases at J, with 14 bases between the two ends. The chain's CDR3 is CASSLTGGEQFF. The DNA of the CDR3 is TGCGCCAGCTCATTGACAGGCGGTGAGCAGTTCTTC.

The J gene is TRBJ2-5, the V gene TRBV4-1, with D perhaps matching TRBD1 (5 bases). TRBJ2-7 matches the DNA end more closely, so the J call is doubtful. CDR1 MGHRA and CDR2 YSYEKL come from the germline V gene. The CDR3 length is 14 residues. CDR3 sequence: CASSQRKGPNEQYF. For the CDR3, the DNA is TGCGCCAGCAGCCAAAGGAAGGGGCCCAACGAGCAGTACTTC.

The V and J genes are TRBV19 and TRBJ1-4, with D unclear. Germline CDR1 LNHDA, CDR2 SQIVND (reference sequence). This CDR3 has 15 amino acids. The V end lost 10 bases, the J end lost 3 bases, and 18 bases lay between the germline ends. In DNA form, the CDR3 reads TGTGCCACTATGGGCCCTTATTCGGCTAATGAAAAACTGTTTTTT. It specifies CATMGPYSANEKLFF.